One and the same sample provided the 18 T cell receptor beta chains below, sequenced in a study of T cell repertoires in cytomegalovirus infection (dated by TCRdb to the late 2010s). Sequencer: Illumina HiSeq 1500. TCRdb ran its own pipeline on the public reads, namely fastp trimming at Q25 and MiXCR clone calling, and kept in-frame beta chains. Every entry covers one CDR3 protein and lists the most common genes and DNA from its rows. The sample table records around 280,000 distinct CDR3 sequences; around 10% of these occur just once. The top ten clones comprise around 2.4% of the sample. Input material: PBMCs. Receptor source: a human donor in good health (CMV status not recorded). Some clones in this sample may be carry-over from other donors' samples.

There are many counts of this clonotype. This sequence joins TRBV19 and TRBJ1-1; TRBD1 matches at 9 bases. The CDR3 totals 15 residues. Trimming removed 5 bases from V and 4 bases from J; junction bases left unmatched: 8. Germline loops: CDR1 LNHDA, CDR2 SQIVND (reference sequence). In DNA form, the CDR3 reads TGTGCCAGTAGTTCCATCGACAGGGGGGGCACTGAAGCTTTCTTT. Protein sequence: CASSSIDRGGTEAFF.

This clonotype was detected many times. The chain links TRBV27 to TRBJ1-1, with 7 bases identical to TRBD1. The germline CDR1 and CDR2 sequences are MNHEY and SMNVEV (reference sequence). Germline trimming cut 1 base from V and 7 bases from J; bases unmatched to any gene: 6. The CDR3 is 14 amino acids. The CDR3 here is CASSLFAGQNEAFF. In DNA, the CDR3 is TGTGCCAGCAGTTTATTCGCGGGACAGAATGAAGCTTTCTTT.

Many counts were recorded for this clonotype. The chain recombines TRBV7-2 with TRBJ2-2; D is undetermined. The CDR3 sequence is 14 residues long. Germline CDR1 SGHTA, CDR2 FQGNSA. Trimming cost V 2 bases and J 4 bases, with 8 bases left between them. The CDR3 spells CASSLTAFTGELFF. CDR3 nucleotides: TGTGCCAGCAGCTTAACAGCCTTCACCGGGGAGCTGTTTTTT.

This clonotype was seen at least ten times. V usage is TRBV6-4 and J usage is TRBJ2-1, with D maybe TRBD2 (6 bases). The CDR3 sequence is 15 residues long. V was shortened by 0 bases and J by 0 bases, with 6 bases between the two germline ends. Germline values: CDR1 MRHNA, CDR2 SNTAGT. The CDR3 spells CASSDSSGSYNEQFF. The CDR3, as DNA: TGTGCCAGCAGTGACTCTAGCGGCTCCTACAATGAGCAGTTCTTC.

This clonotype was seen many times. An end of the junction does not agree with germline; a read error may underlie this. This chain connects TRBV12-3 or TRBV12-4 to TRBJ1-1; D unresolved. CDR3 length: 11 amino acids. The CDR3 DNA sequence: TGTGCCAGCAGTCTCAACAGTGAAGCTTTCTTT. Protein product: CASSLNSEAFF.

The CDR3 nucleotides read TGCAGCGTACGGACTAGCGGAGGGACAGATACGCAGTATTTT. As protein: CSVRTSGGTDTQYF. The genes are TRBV29-1 and TRBJ2-3; 10 bases align to TRBD2. Germline CDR1 reads SQVTM; CDR2 reads ANQGSEA. The CDR3 runs 14 residues. V was pared by 6 bases and J by 3 bases, with 6 bases of the junction left unmatched.

With regard to this clonotype: Mismatch with germline at one junction end may stem from a read error. CDR3 coding DNA: TGTGCCAGCAGTTTAGGGGCAAGTGGGGACAACGTCCTGACTTTC. Translating gives CASSLGASGDNVLTF. The gene calls are TRBV28 and TRBJ2-6, with a weak D call TRBD1 (5 bases). The CDR3 consists of 15 residues. Per the germline V gene, CDR1 is MDHEN and CDR2 is SYDVKM.

The table lists this clonotype with many counts. The V call is TRBV3-1, the J call TRBJ2-2; possibly TRBD1 for D (5 bases). The length of the CDR3 is 14 residues. Trimming cost V 3 bases and J 5 bases, with 10 bases left between them. CDR1 and CDR2 from the germline V gene are LGHDT and YNNKEL (reference sequence). The CDR3 here is CASSQTAGTGELFF. Written as DNA, the CDR3 is TGTGCCAGCAGCCAGACAGCCGGAACCGGGGAGCTGTTTTTT. Together with reference TRBV3-1 and TRBJ2-2, the CDR3 gives the full variable domain: DTAVSQTPKYLVTQMGNDKSIKCEQNLGHDTMYWYKQDSKKFLKIMFSYNNKELIINETVPNRFSPKSPDKAHLNLHINSLELGDSAVYFCASSQTAGTGELFFGEGSRLTVL.

The chain combines TRBV7-3 with TRBJ2-3, with 7 bases aligning to TRBD2. Germline-derived CDR1 and CDR2 are SGHTA and FQGTGA. This CDR3 is built from 15 residues. The J segment lost 1 base and the V segment lost 2 bases, leaving 3 bases of the junction unmatched. In nucleotides, the CDR3 is TGTGCCAGCAGCTTAGTTCGGGGGGGCACAGATACGCAGTATTTT. Amino acids: CASSLVRGGTDTQYF.

This clonotype has a handful of counts. This chain uses TRBV6-5 with TRBJ2-2, with 9 positions matching TRBD2. The trim removed 5 bases at V and 8 bases at J, leaving 3 bases unmatched. From germline, CDR1 is MNHEY and CDR2 SVGAGI. CDR3 length equals 13 residues. CDR3 protein: CASSRRGGGELFF. Here the CDR3 DNA reads TGTGCCAGCAGTAGGCGGGGGGGAGGGGAGCTGTTTTTT.

In this sample, this clonotype turned up many times. The V and J genes are TRBV28 and TRBJ2-4; D is unresolved. Germline V gene sequence: CDR1 MDHEN, CDR2 SYDVKM. With 5 bases removed from V and 0 bases from J, the gap between germline ends came to 17 bases. The CDR3 spans 17 residues. For the CDR3, the DNA is TGTGCCAGCAGTGCACTCAACCAGATTCTAGCCAAAAACATTCAGTACTTC. Protein product: CASSALNQILAKNIQYF.

This clonotype was detected many times. The CDR3 spells CASSAYPQPSYGYTF. The CDR3 DNA is TGTGCCAGCAGTGCCTATCCCCAGCCCAGCTATGGCTACACCTTC. The genes are TRBV25-1 and TRBJ1-2; no definite D call. The CDR3 covers 15 residues. The germline gives CDR1 MGHDK, CDR2 SYGVNS. V was clipped by 4 bases and J by 4 bases, with 16 bases between them.

With regard to this clonotype: Since no conserved phenylalanine or tryptophan closes the CDR3, a read error is the likely cause. This chain connects TRBV28 to TRBJ1-2, with D possibly TRBD1 on 6 matching bases. The CDR3 runs 15 residues. Between the trimmed V and J ends, which lost 5 bases and 6 bases, there was a span of 19 bases. CDR1 and CDR2 (germline): MDHEN, SYDVKM. The CDR3: CASSPSPTRGHGYTV. CDR3 sequence (DNA): TGTGCCAGCAGTCCCTCCCCAACCCGGGGGCATGGCTACACCGTC.

The CDR3 bases are TGCGCCAGCAGTCAGGGAAGGCCGATCTATACGCAGTATTTT. Amino acid sequence: CASSQGRPIYTQYF. The V gene is TRBV23-1, the J gene TRBJ2-3; D gene uncertain. TRBV23-1 has ORF status, its function being uncertain. V lost 3 bases and J lost 7, with 14 bases in between. CDR3 length equals 14 residues.

The table lists this clonotype with many counts. The chain has TRBV7-2 and TRBJ1-4; no reliable D call. The CDR3 is 11 amino acids. Between the trimmed V and J ends, which lost 4 bases and 12 bases, there was a span of 9 bases. Germline values: CDR1 SGHTA, CDR2 FQGNSA. The CDR3 loop reads CASSYGPELFF. CDR3 DNA sequence: TGTGCCAGCAGCTACGGTCCGGAACTGTTTTTT.

This clonotype was seen repeatedly, ten times or more. The chain employs TRBV5-5 and TRBJ2-1; D unclear. The CDR3 covers 16 residues. Per the germline V gene, CDR1 is SGHKS and CDR2 is YYEKEE (reference sequence). V dropped 2 bases and J dropped 3 bases, with 15 bases sitting between them. CDR3 bases: TGTGCCAGCAGCTTCGCCCCGTATGGGAACTACAATGAGCAGTTCTTC. Its translation: CASSFAPYGNYNEQFF.

Many counts were recorded for this clonotype. The chain couples TRBV6-5 to TRBJ1-1; weak D call: TRBD1 (5 bases). Trimming cost V 6 bases and J 9 bases, with 20 bases left between them. Germline V gene lookup returns CDR1 MNHEY and CDR2 SVGAGI. The CDR3 is 14 residues long. Here the CDR3 DNA reads TGTGCCAGCAGCTTGTTCCACCTAGGGACTAAAGCTTTCTTT. Encoded protein: CASSLFHLGTKAFF.

This clonotype was recorded at least ten times. This sequence joins TRBV18 and TRBJ1-1; no reliable D call. V lost 3 bases to trimming and J lost 6 bases, with 20 bases between them. The CDR3 length is 16 residues. Germline CDR1 reads KGHSH; CDR2 reads LQKENI. CDR3 sequence (DNA): TGTGCCAGCTCACCCCCCATTCGGTCGGAAACGGCTGAAGCTTTCTTT. This sequence encodes CASSPPIRSETAEAFF.